The subject of this entry is one T cell receptor (beta chain). The antigen remains unidentified. 60 Vbeta and 13 Jbeta primers were used in PCR. Profiling relied on immunoSEQ multiplex PCR, and the TCRdb table lists in-frame clones only, not all of them. Of around 150,000 clones in the sample, 78% were seen once. Germline V gene lookup returns CDR1 MNHEY and CDR2 SMNVEV (reference sequence). The V end was cut by 0 bases, the J end by 0 bases, with 6 bases between. CDR3 length: 14 amino acids. The source of the sample is a study of cytomegalovirus exposure and HLA in healthy donors. General study results and limits: Later analysis indicated greater clonal expansion among HLA-associated TCR beta chains than among equally common other chains.

Samples came from healthy bone marrow donors. This clonotype originated in a male donor in good health and CMV-seronegative. The V call is TRBV27, the J call TRBJ2-7; D remains unclear. Specimen: PBMCs. The CDR3 nucleotides are TGTGCCAGCAGTTTATCGTCAGTCTCCTACGAGCAGTACTTC. Its protein is CASSLSSVSYEQYF.